This is a list of T cell receptor beta chains from one sample in a study of human T cells and chemical hapten exposure. TCRdb redid the calling of the RACE reads with MiXCR, one entry per CDR3 protein. The sample records more than 300,000 distinct CDR3 sequences, approximately 5.1% being singletons. Sequenced here: whole blood, sampled in connection with sensitization to the hapten diphenylcyclopropenone (DPC). The receptors were gathered from a woman in her 50s with alopecia areata. Some clones in this sample may be carry-over from other donors' samples. The CDR3 runs from the conserved cysteine through the conserved F or W. The order of the fields is J gene, clone size, V gene, D gene, CDR3 protein, CDR3 DNA. The D gene is left open where the match is weak. Only part of the rows carry a size: once, few, many, or a class if the clone is expanded.

TRBJ2-1	many	TRBV27	.	CARGGGGYNEQFF	TGTGCCCGAGGGGGTGGGGGATACAATGAGCAGTTCTTC
TRBJ2-1	many	TRBV28	TRBD2	CASSSSSGSNEQFF	TGTGCCAGCAGTTCTTCTAGCGGGAGTAATGAGCAGTTCTTC
TRBJ2-3	.	TRBV6-6	TRBD2	CASSSALAGTTDTQYF	TGTGCCAGCAGTTCCGCGCTAGCGGGGACCACAGATACGCAGTATTTT
TRBJ1-6	.	TRBV7-9	TRBD1	CASSVALTGDSPLHF	TGTGCCAGCAGCGTCGCCCTGACAGGGGATTCACCCCTCCACTTT
TRBJ1-1	many	TRBV20-1	TRBD1	CSAPDREGYTEAFF	TGCAGTGCTCCGGACAGGGAAGGTTACACTGAAGCTTTCTTT
TRBJ2-3	.	TRBV7-6	.	CASSLSTGLRDTQYF	TGTGCCAGCAGCTTAAGTACGGGACTCAGAGATACGCAGTATTTT
TRBJ1-5	few	TRBV3-1	.	CASSVSGPNQPQHF	TGTGCCAGCAGCGTCAGCGGACCGAATCAGCCCCAGCATTTT
TRBJ2-1	many	TRBV6-2/TRBV6-3	TRBD2	CASSLGLPSYNEQFF	TGTGCCAGCAGTTTGGGACTACCATCCTACAATGAGCAGTTCTTC
TRBJ2-7	many	TRBV4-3	.	CASSQSLTYEQYF	TGCGCCAGCAGCCAGTCTCTTACCTACGAGCAGTACTTC
TRBJ1-5	many	TRBV2	.	CASSEQPIREQPQHF	TGTGCCAGCAGTGAACAACCCATCCGTGAACAGCCCCAGCATTTT
TRBJ2-3	many	TRBV6-1	TRBD1	CASSWDRGKDTQYF	TGTGCCAGCTCGTGGGACAGGGGGAAAGATACGCAGTATTTT
TRBJ2-1	.	TRBV12-3/TRBV12-4	.	CASSSSGSEQFF	TGTGCCAGCAGTTCGTCAGGGTCTGAGCAGTTCTTC
TRBJ2-1	many	TRBV6-5	TRBD2	CASRGGSSYNEQFF	TGTGCCAGCAGGGGCGGGAGCTCCTACAATGAGCAGTTCTTC
TRBJ1-4	.	TRBV20-1	TRBD1	CSAAQGTSNEKLFF	TGCAGTGCTGCACAGGGGACGTCGAATGAAAAACTGTTTTTT
TRBJ2-3	few	TRBV5-1	.	CASKAESDTQYF	TGCGCCAGCAAGGCAGAATCAGATACGCAGTATTTT
TRBJ1-2	.	TRBV28	TRBD1	CASSSVDRVYGYTF	TGTGCCAGCAGTTCCGTGGACAGGGTCTATGGCTACACCTTC
TRBJ1-5	.	TRBV5-1	.	CASSNAPGNQPQHF	TGCGCCAGCAGCAACGCCCCAGGCAATCAGCCCCAGCATTTT
TRBJ2-7	many	TRBV21-1	.	CASSPPGTLNSYEQYF	TGTGCCAGCAGCCCTCCCGGGACACTAAACTCCTACGAGCAGTACTTC
TRBJ2-1	few	TRBV19	.	CASSIQSSYNEQFF	TGTGCCAGTAGTATACAGAGCTCCTACAATGAGCAGTTCTTC
TRBJ1-2	.	TRBV2	.	CAPRGTRAGYTF	TGTGCCCCCCGGGGGACCAGGGCTGGCTACACCTTC
TRBJ2-1	few	TRBV29-1	.	CSVVGQGNEQFF	TGCAGCGTTGTGGGGCAGGGCAATGAGCAGTTCTTC
TRBJ2-5	few	TRBV29-1	.	CSVAWGETQYF	TGCAGCGTTGCGTGGGGGGAGACCCAGTACTTC
TRBJ2-7	many	TRBV21-1	.	CASSKGVGRGHEQYF	TGTGCCAGCAGCAAAGGGGTCGGGCGGGGGCACGAGCAGTACTTC
TRBJ2-3	many	TRBV7-9	.	CASSSGSVDTQYF	TGTGCCAGCAGCTCCGGTAGTGTGGATACGCAGTATTTT
TRBJ2-3	.	TRBV5-1	TRBD1	CASSHGQDTDTQYF	TGCGCCAGCAGCCACGGACAGGACACAGATACGCAGTATTTT
TRBJ2-7	many	TRBV10-3	.	CAISEPGQPTSSEQYF	TGTGCCATCAGTGAGCCAGGACAGCCCACGTCAAGCGAGCAGTACTTC
TRBJ2-5	.	TRBV4-2	TRBD2	CASSLLAGGPTETQYF	TGTGCCAGCAGCCTTCTAGCGGGGGGTCCAACGGAGACCCAGTACTTC
TRBJ2-2	.	TRBV20-1	TRBD1	CSAIGQGSTGELFF	TGCAGTGCCATTGGACAGGGTTCCACCGGGGAGCTGTTTTTT
TRBJ1-6	many	TRBV3-1	.	CASSQVQGDSPLHF	TGTGCCAGCAGCCAAGTCCAGGGAGATTCACCCCTCCACTTT
TRBJ1-5	many	TRBV6-5	TRBD1	CASSPTGGLSNQPQHF	TGTGCCAGCAGTCCGACAGGGGGCCTTAGCAATCAGCCCCAGCATTTT
TRBJ2-3	many	TRBV7-9	.	CASSPADSSTDTQYF	TGTGCCAGCAGCCCAGCGGATTCTAGCACAGATACGCAGTATTTT
TRBJ2-3	.	TRBV7-9	TRBD2	CASSSISTSGFTDTQYF	TGTGCCAGCAGCTCAATCTCGACTAGCGGGTTCACAGATACGCAGTATTTT
TRBJ1-1	many	TRBV29-1	TRBD1	CSVVTGKLVDTEAFF	TGCAGCGTTGTGACAGGGAAGTTAGTCGACACTGAAGCTTTCTTT
TRBJ1-2	.	TRBV4-1	.	CASSQGIFYGYTF	TGCGCCAGCAGCCAAGGAATTTTCTATGGCTACACCTTC
TRBJ1-3	.	TRBV6-2/TRBV6-3	.	CASSTTIGNTIYF	TGTGCCAGCTCTACCACGATCGGGAACACCATATATTTT
TRBJ2-4	few	TRBV12-5	.	CASGLERGVGDPKNIQYF	TGTGCTAGTGGTTTGGAAAGAGGGGTCGGGGACCCCAAAAACATTCAGTACTTC
TRBJ2-3	few	TRBV20-1	TRBD2	CSARAVGGRTDTQYF	TGCAGTGCTAGAGCGGTCGGCGGGAGGACAGATACGCAGTATTTT
TRBJ2-7	.	TRBV27	TRBD1	CASSSYGQGAYEQYF	TGTGCCAGCAGTTCTTATGGACAGGGGGCCTACGAGCAGTACTTC
TRBJ2-3	many	TRBV12-3/TRBV12-4	.	CASSQTRDTQYF	TGTGCCAGCAGTCAAACCCGGGATACGCAGTATTTT